This T cell receptor beta chain was documented in a study of a mutant IDH1 vaccine in newly diagnosed glioma. Looking at the study overall: Males made up 62.5% and females roughly 40% of treated patients, whose mean age was around 40 years. The therapy given earlier, which was standard therapy, consisted of radiotherapy, temozolomide, or both, and most of the patients received both.

The germline V gene encodes CDR1 SNHLY and CDR2 FYNNEI. The CDR3 extends over 12 amino acids. V shed 3 bases and J shed 5 bases, with 7 bases lying between them. Time point: week 5, during vaccination. Vaccinated patients received 300 ug of mutant IDH1 20-mer peptide per dose, with topical imiquimod. With respect to this clone: Its antigen is undetermined.

Study-level points and caveats: Top peripheral T cell clonotype shifts appeared unrelated to pseudoprogression.

The data were produced by immunoSEQ multiplex PCR, yet TCRdb's version contains in-frame clones alone and is incomplete. The sample shows just under 80,000 clones, roughly 91% of them seen only once. The origin of this receptor is a woman aged 45-65 years with glioma. This chain connects TRBV2 to TRBJ1-2; D ambiguous. The source material was PBMCs, sampled from a glioma patient whose treatment included an IDH1 peptide vaccine. CDR3 loop: CASSDSGYGYTF. The CDR3 DNA follows: TGTGCCAGCAGTGACTCTGGGTATGGCTACACCTTC.